This T cell receptor (beta chain) stems from a study of T cells in Graves' hyperthyroidism and ophthalmopathy. At least ten counts were recorded for this clonotype. There were TCR beta CDR3 regions amplified from RNA transcripts. HTBI primers drove first-round RT-PCR of the TCR CDR3. TCRdb called the multiplex PCR reads again in MiXCR, with one record for every CDR3 protein. This table has 650,000 to 850,000 distinct CDR3 sequences, about 19% appearing once. Trimming cost V 4 bases and J 8 bases, with 12 bases left between them. CDR1 and CDR2 (germline): SGHRS, YFSETQ. This CDR3 spans 12 amino acids. Sequenced input: blood. This sequence originates from a woman in her 50s with Graves' hyperthyroidism that later progressed to Graves' ophthalmopathy. The chain recombines TRBV5-1 with TRBJ1-2; D is ambiguous. The CDR3: CASSPKGNGYTF. The CDR3 coding sequence is TGCGCCAGCAGCCCCAAAGGGAACGGCTACACCTTC.